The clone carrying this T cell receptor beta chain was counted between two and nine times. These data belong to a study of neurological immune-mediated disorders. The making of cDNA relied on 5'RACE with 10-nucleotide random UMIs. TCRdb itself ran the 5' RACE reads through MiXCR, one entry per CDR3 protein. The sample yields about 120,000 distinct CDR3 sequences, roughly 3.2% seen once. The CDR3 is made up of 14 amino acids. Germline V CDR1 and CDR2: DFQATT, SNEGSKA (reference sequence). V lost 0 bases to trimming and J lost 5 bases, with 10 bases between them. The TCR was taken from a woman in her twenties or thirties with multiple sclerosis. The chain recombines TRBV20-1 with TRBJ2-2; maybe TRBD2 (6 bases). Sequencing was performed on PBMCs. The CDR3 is CSAREFRGTGELFF. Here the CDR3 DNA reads TGCAGTGCTAGAGAATTCCGGGGGACCGGGGAGCTGTTTTTT.